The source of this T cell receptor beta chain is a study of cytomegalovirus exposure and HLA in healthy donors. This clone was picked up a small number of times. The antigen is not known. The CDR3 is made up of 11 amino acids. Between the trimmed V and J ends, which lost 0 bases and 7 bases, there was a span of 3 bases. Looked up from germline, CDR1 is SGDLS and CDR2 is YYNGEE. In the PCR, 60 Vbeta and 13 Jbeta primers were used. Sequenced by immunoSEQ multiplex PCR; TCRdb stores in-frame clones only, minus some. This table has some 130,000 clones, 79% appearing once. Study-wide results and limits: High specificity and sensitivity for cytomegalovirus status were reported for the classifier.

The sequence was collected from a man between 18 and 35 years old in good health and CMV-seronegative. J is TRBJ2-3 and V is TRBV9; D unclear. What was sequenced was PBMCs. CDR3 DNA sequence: TGTGCCAGCAGCGTAGGTAATACGCAGTATTTT. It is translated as CASSVGNTQYF. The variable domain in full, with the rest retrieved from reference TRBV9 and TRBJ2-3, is DSGVTQTPKHLITATGQRVTLRCSPRSGDLSVYWYQQSLDQGLQFLIQYYNGEERAKGNILERFSAQQFPDLHSELNLSSLELGDSALYFCASSVGNTQYFGPGTRLTVL.